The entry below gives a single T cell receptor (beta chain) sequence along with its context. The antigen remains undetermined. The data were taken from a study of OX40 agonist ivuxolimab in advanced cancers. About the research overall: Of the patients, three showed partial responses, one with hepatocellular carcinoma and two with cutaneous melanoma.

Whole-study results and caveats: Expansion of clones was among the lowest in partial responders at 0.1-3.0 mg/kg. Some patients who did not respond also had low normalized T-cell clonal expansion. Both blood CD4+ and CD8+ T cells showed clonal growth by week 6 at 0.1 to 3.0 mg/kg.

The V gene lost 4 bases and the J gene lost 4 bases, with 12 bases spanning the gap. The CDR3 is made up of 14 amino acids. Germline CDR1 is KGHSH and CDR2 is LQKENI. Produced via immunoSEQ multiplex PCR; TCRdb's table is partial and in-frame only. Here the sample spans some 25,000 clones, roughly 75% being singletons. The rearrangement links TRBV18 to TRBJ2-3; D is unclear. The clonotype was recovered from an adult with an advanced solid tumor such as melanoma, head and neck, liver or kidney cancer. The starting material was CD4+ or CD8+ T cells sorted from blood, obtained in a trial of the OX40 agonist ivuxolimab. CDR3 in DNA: TGTGCCAGCTCACTTGGCCTCGGTGCAGATACGCAGTATTTT. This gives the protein CASSLGLGADTQYF.